The entry below describes one TCR beta chain. Distinct nucleotide sequences in the sample also encode this CDR3. This sample is drawn from a study of blood T cell repertoires in COVID-19. Assay used: immunoSEQ multiplex PCR; TCRdb lists only in-frame clones, some missing. The sample includes under 90,000 clones, over 70% seen only once; the top ten take about an eighth. Trimming pared 3 bases from V and 1 base from J, leaving 8 bases between. Germline V gene lookup returns CDR1 LNHDA and CDR2 SQIVND (reference sequence). This CDR3 has 14 residues. This chain connects TRBV19 to TRBJ2-3; D uncertain. Source material: peripheral blood. This receptor was identified in a human donor in a cohort sampled during active COVID-19. In nucleotides, the CDR3 is TGTGCCAGTAGTATCTCCCGGGGCACAGATACGCAGTATTTT. Protein: CASSISRGTDTQYF.